This is a list of T cell receptor beta chains from one sample in a study of CD8 T cells in ankylosing spondylitis. From the 5' RACE reads, TCRdb called clonotypes with MiXCR, one entry per CDR3 protein. This sample has hundreds of thousands of distinct CDR3 sequences, with 20% to 30% found just once. Sequenced sample: blood, either unsorted or a sorted T cell fraction (not recorded which). Receptors were obtained from a male donor with ankylosing spondylitis. Each CDR3 is given with its conserved first and last residue. The D gene is left open where the match is weak. Some rows mark clone size as missing; the rest say once, few, many or name a class of expanded clone.

many	TRBV7-9	TRBJ1-2	.	TGTGCCAGCAGCCAGGGAGCAAACTATGGCTACACCTTC	CASSQGANYGYTF
few	TRBV29-1	TRBJ2-1	TRBD2	TGCAGCTCTGGGACTAGCGGGAGTCATGAGCAGTTCTTC	CSSGTSGSHEQFF
few	TRBV5-1	TRBJ2-3	.	TGCGCCAGCAGCTTCTTGGGCTCGGCAGATTCGCAGTATTTT	CASSFLGSADSQYF
.	TRBV25-1	TRBJ1-2	.	TGTGCCAGCAGTGAATCACGGTACTATGGCTACACCTTC	CASSESRYYGYTF
many	TRBV10-1	TRBJ2-5	.	TGCGCCAGCAGTGAGTCATTTCCCGGGACCCAGTACTTC	CASSESFPGTQYF
few	TRBV12-3/TRBV12-4	TRBJ1-1	.	TGTGCCAGCAGTTTTGGGGACGGAGCTTTCTTT	CASSFGDGAFF
.	TRBV7-9	TRBJ1-2	TRBD1	TGTGCCAGCAGCTTTCCGGGACAGACTAACTATGGCTACACCTTC	CASSFPGQTNYGYTF
.	TRBV2	TRBJ2-3	.	TGTGCCAGTGACCGGGGGAGTCCTTCCACAGATACGCAGTATTTT	CASDRGSPSTDTQYF
.	TRBV20-1	TRBJ2-7	TRBD2	TGCAGTGCTAGCCGTCTCGGGAGGGCCTCCTACGAGCAGTACTTC	CSASRLGRASYEQYF
.	TRBV27	TRBJ2-7	.	TGTGCCAGCAGTTTGGGGGTACGTTCCTACGAGCAGTACTTC	CASSLGVRSYEQYF
few	TRBV24-1	TRBJ2-3	.	TGTGCCACCAGTGACCCGGCAGCGAGCACAGATACGCAGTATTTT	CATSDPAASTDTQYF
few	TRBV20-1	TRBJ1-6	.	TGCAGTGCTAGGGTTTCGGGGCTCTATAATTCACCCCTCCACTTT	CSARVSGLYNSPLHF
.	TRBV2	TRBJ2-1	.	TGTGCCAGCAGTGAGGACTGGGACAATGAGCAGTTCTTC	CASSEDWDNEQFF
.	TRBV20-1	TRBJ1-5	.	TGCAGTGCTAGCCCTGGACGGTATAGCAATCAGCCCCAGCATTTT	CSASPGRYSNQPQHF
.	TRBV19	TRBJ2-5	TRBD1	TGTGCCAGTAGTATATCGACAGGGCCGGAGACCCAGTACTTC	CASSISTGPETQYF
once	TRBV6-2/TRBV6-3	TRBJ1-5	.	TGTGCCAGCAGTTACCGGCCTCGGGGGACCTTAAATCAGCCCCAGCATTTT	CASSYRPRGTLNQPQHF
.	TRBV5-6	TRBJ2-2	.	TGTGCCAGCAACATAGGACTGAACACCGGGGAGCTGTTTTTT	CASNIGLNTGELFF
.	TRBV11-2	TRBJ1-2	TRBD1	TGTGCCAGCAGCTTAGACGGGGACAGGCGGTCCTATGGCTACACCTTC	CASSLDGDRRSYGYTF
.	TRBV7-9	TRBJ1-2	.	TGTGCCAGCAGCTTAGAACAGGGAATCTATGGCTACACCTTC	CASSLEQGIYGYTF
.	TRBV24-1	TRBJ2-1	.	TGTGCCACCAGTGACAGCGGCCGATCCTACAATGAGCAGTTCTTC	CATSDSGRSYNEQFF
.	TRBV10-3	TRBJ2-7	.	TGTGCCATCAGTTTGACAGGCTACGAGCAGTACTTC	CAISLTGYEQYF
many	TRBV6-2/TRBV6-3	TRBJ2-3	TRBD1	TGTGCCAGCAGTTACTACGGCAGGGGGAGTGTGGATACGCAGTATTTT	CASSYYGRGSVDTQYF
.	TRBV6-1	TRBJ2-5	TRBD2	TGTGCCAGCAGTCCCGGGACTAGTGGAACGAAGATCCAGTACTTC	CASSPGTSGTKIQYF
.	TRBV10-3	TRBJ2-5	TRBD2	TGTGCCATCAGTGAGTCGAGACTAGCGGGAGCCAGAGAGACCCAGTACTTC	CAISESRLAGARETQYF
.	TRBV3-1	TRBJ2-3	TRBD2	TGTGCCAGCAGCCCCCCTATAGCGGGAGGGCGAGATACGCAGTATTTT	CASSPPIAGGRDTQYF
.	TRBV20-1	TRBJ2-5	TRBD2	TGCAGTGCTAAGTCTAGCGGGAGCCCCTTCCAAGAGACCCAGTACTTC	CSAKSSGSPFQETQYF
.	TRBV11-3	TRBJ2-1	TRBD2	TGTGCCAGCAGCCCTAGCGGTAGTCCCTACAATGAGCAGTTCTTC	CASSPSGSPYNEQFF
few	TRBV12-3/TRBV12-4	TRBJ2-1	TRBD2	TGTGCCAGCGGGCTTGGGACTAGGGGGTTCTTC	CASGLGTRGFF
few	TRBV5-1	TRBJ2-1	TRBD1	TGCGCCAGCAGCCACAGACAGGGAAGGTTTGATGAGCAGTTCTTC	CASSHRQGRFDEQFF
.	TRBV7-2	TRBJ1-1	.	TGTGCCAGCAGCTTGGGGGGAGGGGTAGGAGAAGAAGCTTTCTTT	CASSLGGGVGEEAFF
few	TRBV7-9	TRBJ1-2	.	TGTGCCAGCAGCCCCTATTGGGGTTTTGGCTACACCTTC	CASSPYWGFGYTF
.	TRBV20-1	TRBJ2-1	TRBD2	TGCAGTGCGCAGCCGGGACTAGCCTTCCTCGGCCGTGGGCAGTTCTTC	CSAQPGLAFLGRGQFF
few	TRBV5-1	TRBJ2-7	.	TGCGCCAGCAGCGAAGGACAGTTCAGCTCCTACGAGCAGTACTTC	CASSEGQFSSYEQYF
few	TRBV7-2	TRBJ2-7	TRBD1	TGTGCCAGCAGCTTAGTGGGGCTTGGACAGGGGAACGAGCAGTACTTC	CASSLVGLGQGNEQYF
few	TRBV30	TRBJ2-7	.	TGTGCCTGGGCCTCCCTCTACGAGCAGTACTTC	CAWASLYEQYF
many	TRBV29-1	TRBJ2-7	.	TGCAGCGTGGGGGGCTACCACGAGCAGTACTTC	CSVGGYHEQYF
few	TRBV5-1	TRBJ1-2	TRBD1	TGCGCCAGCAGCTCCTCGACAGGGGCGGGGAGGAACTATGGCTACACCTTC	CASSSSTGAGRNYGYTF
.	TRBV27	TRBJ1-6	.	TGTGCCAGCAGTGCTGTTAAAGTTGGGTGGGCCTATAATTCACCCCTCCACTTT	CASSAVKVGWAYNSPLHF
few	TRBV19	TRBJ2-7	.	TGTGCCAGTAGTATAGATCAGCGGCCCACCTACGAGCAGTACTTC	CASSIDQRPTYEQYF
few	TRBV29-1	TRBJ1-2	TRBD1	TGCAGCGTTGAAGTGACAGGGCAATACTATGGCTACACCTTC	CSVEVTGQYYGYTF
.	TRBV10-2	TRBJ2-5	TRBD1	TGCGCCAGCAGTGAGAGGACAGGGTTAGGAGAGACCCAGTACTTC	CASSERTGLGETQYF
few	TRBV10-1	TRBJ2-3	TRBD2	TGCGCCAGCACAACGGGAGGAGATACGCAGTATTTT	CASTTGGDTQYF
.	TRBV5-1	TRBJ2-3	TRBD2	TGCGCCAGCAGGACGGGACTAGCGGGATTCACAGATACGCAGTATTTT	CASRTGLAGFTDTQYF
many	TRBV7-2	TRBJ2-5	.	TGTGCCAGCAGCTTAGGGGGGTTCCAAGAGACCCAGTACTTC	CASSLGGFQETQYF
.	TRBV20-1	TRBJ2-7	.	TGCAGTGCGGGCGGAGATTACCCCTACGAGCAGTACTTC	CSAGGDYPYEQYF
.	TRBV3-1	TRBJ1-1	.	TGTGCCAGCAGCCAAGGATTCTTAGCTTTCTTT	CASSQGFLAFF
few	TRBV30	TRBJ1-5	.	TGTGCCTGGAGTGGGGGGAACAATCAGCCCCAGCATTTT	CAWSGGNNQPQHF